The clone carrying this T cell receptor (beta chain) was observed at least ten times. This specimen belongs to a study of blood T cell repertoires in COVID-19. Losses at the gene ends were 5 bases for V and 0 bases for J; bases not matched to a gene: 11. The CDR3 spans 17 residues. CDR1 and CDR2 from the germline V gene are SGHNT and YYREEE (reference sequence). Assignment of participants to cohorts was predicated upon participant-reported clinical history. In the study's own analysis: From reference gene primer amplification, estimates of nucleated cell counts were derived. Sequencing used immunoSEQ multiplex PCR; TCRdb keeps in-frame clones, though not all of them. The DNA was the basis for D and trimming; V, J and clone size are from that table. The sample contains 150,000 to 200,000 clones, 85% to 90% of which appear only once.

The TCR was taken from a man aged 35-49 years who had recovered from COVID-19. The chain has TRBV5-4 and TRBJ2-3, with TRBD1 matching over 8 bases. Sample: PBMCs or T cells enriched from blood (not recorded which). This CDR3 is CASRQDRVLSSTDTQYF. CDR3 nucleotide sequence: TGTGCCAGCAGACAGGACAGGGTCCTATCTAGCACAGATACGCAGTATTTT. Using reference TRBV5-4 and TRBJ2-3 for the parts outside the CDR3, the full variable domain is ETGVTQSPTHLIKTRGQQVTLRCSSQSGHNTVSWYQQALGQGPQFIFQYYREEENGRGNFPPRFSGLQFPNYSSELNVNALELDDSALYLCASRQDRVLSSTDTQYFGPGTRLTVL.